Here is one TCR beta chain with its context. Its cognate antigen is unknown. This entry is derived from a study of cytomegalovirus exposure and HLA in healthy donors. Background on the study: Earlier sequencing of about 179 million T cells yielded 100 million to 120 million unique TCR beta sequences. Findings of the study overall: Later on, a genetic analysis was performed. It linked a missense variant in DCLRE1C with V- and J-gene trimming of TCR beta. Accounts indicate the classifier identified cytomegalovirus status with strong specificity and sensitivity.

The trim removed 4 bases at V and 2 bases at J, leaving 7 bases unmatched. Per germline, CDR1 SGHNT and CDR2 YYREEE (reference sequence). The CDR3 totals 15 residues. It was healthy bone marrow donors who served as donors. In the PCR, 60 Vbeta and 13 Jbeta primers were used. TCRdb keeps only in-frame clones here, not all; method: immunoSEQ multiplex PCR. This table has approximately 180,000 clones, about 75% appearing once. This TCR was recovered from a man aged 40-55 years in good health and CMV-seropositive. The chain has TRBV5-4 and TRBJ2-7, with 9 bases fitting TRBD1. The sample taken for sequencing was PBMCs. The CDR3 here is CASSDGTGNPYEQYF. The DNA of the CDR3 is TGTGCCAGCAGCGACGGGACAGGGAATCCCTACGAGCAGTACTTC.